These 31 T cell receptor beta chains were sequenced from one sample in a study of blood T cell repertoires in COVID-19. The method was immunoSEQ multiplex PCR; TCRdb's version includes in-frame clones alone and lacks a portion of them. This sample carries around 83,000 clones, more than 75% of them seen once, and the ten largest clones take roughly 8%. Sequenced: peripheral blood. These receptors originate from an elderly man with active or convalescent COVID-19.

The chain carries TRBV25-1 and TRBJ1-1, with a weak D call TRBD1 (6 bases). The V gene's germline CDR1 is MGHDK and CDR2 SYGVNS. The CDR3 loop spans 14 amino acids. Trimming stripped 5 bases from V and 2 bases from J, with 12 bases between. The CDR3: CASSPVQGNTEAFF. CDR3 in DNA: TGTGCCAGCAGTCCCGTACAGGGCAACACTGAAGCTTTCTTT.

The rearrangement links TRBV10-3 to TRBJ2-7, with D perhaps matching TRBD2 (7 bases). V dropped 10 bases and J dropped 5 bases, with 21 bases sitting between them. Germline lookup yields CDR1 ENHRY and CDR2 SYGVKD. The CDR3 is made up of 14 amino acids. The CDR3 nucleotides are TGTGCCACCGCGTTGGGGGGGGGCGTCCACGAGCAGTACGTC. Translating it yields CATALGGGVHEQYV.

J is TRBJ1-2 and V is TRBV19; weak D call: TRBD1 (6 bases). Trimming cost V 6 bases and J 4 bases, with 15 bases left between them. CDR3 size: 14 residues. Looked up from germline, CDR1 is LNHDA and CDR2 is SQIVND (reference sequence). The CDR3, as DNA: TGTGCCAGTAGCGTGCAGGGGTCCTCCTATGGCTACACCTTC. Protein sequence: CASSVQGSSYGYTF.

This chain links TRBV10-2 with TRBJ2-2; D is unresolved. Trimming took off 6 bases at V and 4 bases at J, with 15 bases between the two ends. This CDR3 spans 15 amino acids. The germline V gene encodes CDR1 WSHSY and CDR2 SAAADI. The CDR3 bases are TGCGCCAGCAGCGCTGGTCAGGTCCCCACCGGGGAGCTGTTTTTT. Its translation: CASSAGQVPTGELFF.

V and J are TRBV7-6 and TRBJ2-6; D is possibly TRBD2 (5 bases). This CDR3 is built from 15 residues. V lost 3 bases and J 0 bases, leaving 6 bases between the germline ends. The germline V gene has CDR1 SGHVS and CDR2 FNYEAQ. CDR3 loop: CASSLGSSGANVLTF. The CDR3 DNA sequence: TGTGCCAGCAGCTTGGGGAGCTCTGGGGCCAACGTCCTGACTTTC.

This clone was detected only a few times. The V call is TRBV7-8, the J call TRBJ1-6; the match to TRBD1 covers 8 bases. V gave up 1 base and J gave up 10 bases; unmatched junction bases: 6. CDR3 size: 15 residues. CDR1 is SGHVS and CDR2 is FQNEAQ in the germline V gene. In DNA form, the CDR3 reads TGTGCCAGCAGCTTAGAGGCAGGGGGCTGGTCACCCCTCCACTTT. It is translated as CASSLEAGGWSPLHF.

The chain joins TRBV11-2 to TRBJ2-5, with 9 bases identical to TRBD1. With 7 bases clipped from V and 4 bases from J, the junction kept 7 bases outside the gene matches. Germline V lookup: CDR1 SGHAT, CDR2 FQNNGV. The CDR3 has 14 residues. This CDR3 is CASNLQGARETQYF. The CDR3 DNA is TGTGCCAGCAACCTACAGGGGGCCAGAGAGACCCAGTACTTC.

The chain couples TRBV24-1 to TRBJ2-3; D gene ambiguous. The CDR3 contains 12 residues. From germline, CDR1 is KGHDR and CDR2 SFDVKD. Trimming shortened V by 4 bases and J by 5 bases, and 6 bases separated the two germline ends. The CDR3 DNA follows: TGTGCCACCAGTGAGTCCATAGATACGCAGTATTTT. The encoded protein is CATSESIDTQYF.

The CDR3 spells CASSYASGGYYNEQFF. As DNA, the CDR3 is TGTGCCAGCAGTTACGCTTCAGGGGGCTACTACAATGAGCAGTTCTTC. The V gene is TRBV6-5, the J gene TRBJ2-1, with TRBD1 matching 8 bases. The CDR3 spans 16 residues. The V gene's germline CDR1 is MNHEY and CDR2 SVGAGI. The trim removed 2 bases at V and 3 bases at J, leaving 6 bases unmatched.

This chain links TRBV5-1 with TRBJ2-1, with a weak D call TRBD2 (5 bases). Per germline, CDR1 SGHRS and CDR2 YFSETQ. With 0 bases removed from V and 6 bases from J, the gap between germline ends came to 10 bases. CDR3 length: 14 amino acids. The CDR3 DNA reads TGCGCCAGCAGCTTGGCGCTAGCTAGCAATGAGCAGTTCTTC. It codes for CASSLALASNEQFF. Full variable domain (rest looked up from reference TRBV5-1 and TRBJ2-1): KAGVTQTPRYLIKTRGQQVTLSCSPISGHRSVSWYQQTPGQGLQFLFEYFSETQRNKGNFPGRFSGRQFSNSRSEMNVSTLELGDSALYLCASSLALASNEQFFGPGTRLTVL.

The rearrangement joins TRBV6-5 to TRBJ1-1, with TRBD1 identical over 11 bases. The CDR3 spans 13 residues. The V segment lost 10 bases and the J segment 5 bases; nucleotides outside the gene matches: 6. Per germline, CDR1 MNHEY and CDR2 SVGAGI. The CDR3 spells CATGWDRGTEAFF. CDR3 bases: TGTGCCACCGGGTGGGACAGGGGGACTGAAGCTTTCTTT.

The J gene is TRBJ1-1, the V gene TRBV11-2; 7 bases map to TRBD1. V trimming: 6 bases; J trimming: 1 base; junction bases outside the gene matches: 8. CDR1 and CDR2 (germline): SGHAT, FQNNGV. This CDR3 is built from 15 residues. The DNA of the CDR3 is TGTGCCAGCAGTCAGACCGGGACAGCGAACACTGAAGCTTTCTTT. Protein sequence: CASSQTGTANTEAFF.

The J gene is TRBJ2-5, the V gene TRBV3-1 (or the pseudogene TRBV3-2); perhaps TRBD1 as D (6 bases). V lost 5 bases and J lost 2, with 15 bases in between. Looked up from germline, CDR1 is LGHDT and CDR2 is YNNKEL (reference sequence). This CDR3 region has 15 residues. The CDR3 here is CASSKSRGQQETQYF. The CDR3 coding sequence is TGTGCCAGCAGCAAGTCTCGGGGACAACAAGAGACCCAGTACTTC.

The chain uses TRBV6-6 and TRBJ2-7; possible D gene TRBD2, 6 bases. In germline, CDR1 is MNHNY, CDR2 SVGAGI (reference sequence). V was pared by 3 bases and J by 6 bases, with 15 bases between. CDR3 length: 14 residues. CDR3 DNA sequence: TGTGCCAGCAGTTATCTTCCCGGGAGTCCCGAGCAGTACGTC. This encodes CASSYLPGSPEQYV.

This chain joins TRBV7-3 and TRBJ1-1; a possible D gene is TRBD1 (5 bases). The CDR3 totals 16 residues. The germline gives CDR1 SGHTA, CDR2 FQGTGA. V shed 5 bases and J shed 3 bases, with 19 bases lying between them. DNA of the CDR3: TGTGCCAGCAGCCTTACCCCGGGGACTTCGGACACTGAAGCTTTCTTT. It is translated as CASSLTPGTSDTEAFF.

The chain carries TRBV19 and TRBJ1-4; 7 bases fit TRBD1. Germline CDR1 reads LNHDA; CDR2 reads SQIVND (reference sequence). The V segment lost 4 bases and the J segment 4 bases; nucleotides outside the gene matches: 3. This CDR3 has 14 amino acids. The CDR3 bases are TGTGCCAGTAGTACCGGGACAGTTAATGAAAAACTGTTTTTT. Protein: CASSTGTVNEKLFF.

The gene calls are TRBV27 and TRBJ1-5, with TRBD1 identical over 8 bases. There are 15 residues in the CDR3. The J segment lost 5 bases and the V segment lost 6 bases, leaving 9 bases of the junction unmatched. The germline gives CDR1 MNHEY, CDR2 SMNVEV (reference sequence). The CDR3 bases are TGTGCCAGCAGACGACAGGGGCCGGCGGATCAGCCCCAGCATTTT. Amino acids: CASRRQGPADQPQHF.

The V call is TRBV6-4, the J call TRBJ2-3, with a weak D call TRBD1 (5 bases). The V end was cut by 5 bases, the J end by 3 bases, with 15 bases between. CDR3 length equals 15 residues. Germline V gene sequence: CDR1 MRHNA, CDR2 SNTAGT. This chain's CDR3 is CASSSQGTETDTQYF. The DNA for the CDR3 is TGTGCCAGCAGTTCCCAGGGCACAGAGACAGATACGCAGTATTTT.

The chain recombines TRBV7-9 with TRBJ1-6; tentative D call: TRBD1 (5 bases). Trimming left V 5 bases short and J 1 base short, with 9 bases between. In germline, CDR1 is SEHNR, CDR2 FQNEAQ (reference sequence). This CDR3 contains 15 residues. The chain's CDR3 is CASSPGWSYNSPLHF. The CDR3 DNA reads as TGTGCCAGCAGCCCAGGGTGGTCCTATAATTCACCCCTCCACTTT.

The genes are TRBV14 and TRBJ2-3; the match to TRBD2 covers 9 bases. The CDR3 is made up of 16 amino acids. J lost 2 bases, V lost 4 bases, and 7 bases had no gene match. In germline, CDR1 is SGHDN, CDR2 FVKESK. In DNA form, the CDR3 reads TGTGCCAGCAGCCCTCTGGCGGGGGGGATCACAGATACGCAGTATTTT. It translates to CASSPLAGGITDTQYF.

V is TRBV25-1 and J is TRBJ1-1; D gene ambiguous. There are 13 residues in the CDR3. Germline CDR1 is MGHDK and CDR2 is SYGVNS. The V end was cut by 4 bases, the J end by 0 bases, with 6 bases between. CDR3: CASSGQVNTEAFF. Written as DNA, the CDR3 is TGTGCCAGCAGTGGTCAGGTGAACACTGAAGCTTTCTTT.

A single count supports this clone. The chain couples TRBV14 to TRBJ1-5; 12 bases are shared with TRBD1. The CDR3 is made up of 18 amino acids. V shed 6 bases, J shed 0 bases, and the junction held 9 bases outside the gene matches. Germline V gives CDR1 SGHDN, CDR2 FVKESK. The DNA for the CDR3 is TGTGCCAGCAGGGGGGACAGGGGGCGATTTTCTAGCAATCAGCCCCAGCATTTT. Translated, it gives CASRGDRGRFSSNQPQHF.

The V and J genes are TRBV5-1 and TRBJ2-5, with a possible D match to TRBD2 (6 bases). Germline loops: CDR1 SGHRS, CDR2 YFSETQ. The CDR3 is 16 residues long. V lost 0 bases, J lost 3 bases, and 15 bases lay in between. The CDR3: CASSLAPSRLEETQYF. The CDR3 DNA is TGCGCCAGCAGCTTGGCCCCCTCCCGACTAGAAGAGACCCAGTACTTC. Full variable domain (missing parts from reference TRBV5-1 and TRBJ2-5): KAGVTQTPRYLIKTRGQQVTLSCSPISGHRSVSWYQQTPGQGLQFLFEYFSETQRNKGNFPGRFSGRQFSNSRSEMNVSTLELGDSALYLCASSLAPSRLEETQYFGPGTRLLVL.

This clone was seen just once. The chain is built from TRBV11-2 and TRBJ1-2; D may be TRBD1 (6 bases). CDR1 is SGHAT and CDR2 is FQNNGV in the germline V gene. The CDR3 has 15 amino acids. V lost 0 bases and J lost 7, with 15 bases in between. Written as DNA, the CDR3 is TGTGCCAGCAGCTTAGATCAAGGGGGATCGGCTGGCTACACCTTC. Amino acid sequence: CASSLDQGGSAGYTF.

The chain recombines TRBV6-5 with TRBJ1-2; 7 bases agree with TRBD1. In germline, CDR1 is MNHEY, CDR2 SVGAGI. J lost 2 bases, V lost 4 bases, and 4 bases had no gene match. The CDR3 contains 14 residues. DNA of the CDR3: TGTGCCAGCAGTTGGGACAGAACAAACTATGGCTACACCTTC. It codes for CASSWDRTNYGYTF.

This clone appeared a few times. J is TRBJ2-5 and V is TRBV24-1; D possibly corresponds to TRBD2 (7 bases). V was shortened by 4 bases and J by 6 bases, with 17 bases between the two germline ends. Germline V gene lookup returns CDR1 KGHDR and CDR2 SFDVKD. The CDR3 covers 15 residues. Here the CDR3 reads CATSDPRVGGQTQYF. In DNA, the CDR3 is TGTGCCACCAGTGACCCCCGCGTGGGGGGGCAGACCCAGTACTTC.

The chain carries TRBV10-3 and TRBJ1-4, with 10 bases fitting TRBD1. CDR3 length equals 15 residues. Unmatched junction bases numbered 7, after V lost 6 bases and J lost 6 bases. Germline V CDR1 and CDR2: ENHRY, SYGVKD. CDR3 DNA: TGTGCCATCAGGAACGGACAGGGGGGGGATGAAAAACTGTTTTTT. Translating gives CAIRNGQGGDEKLFF.

The V call is TRBV11-1, the J call TRBJ2-2; 11 bases map to TRBD2. V lost 3 bases to trimming and J lost 4 bases; unmatched junction nucleotides: 4. Germline assignment: CDR1 SGHAT and CDR2 FQDESV (reference sequence). This CDR3 comprises 16 residues. The CDR3 reads CASSFGTSGFTGELFF. The DNA for the CDR3 is TGTGCCAGCAGCTTCGGGACTAGCGGATTCACCGGGGAGCTGTTTTTT.

DNA of the CDR3: TGTGCCAGCAGCCTGACCGGCGGGGGGGATAACACCGGGGAGCTGTTTTTT. Protein: CASSLTGGGDNTGELFF. This chain joins TRBV5-4 and TRBJ2-2; TRBD2 matches 9 bases. Germline V gives CDR1 SGHNT, CDR2 YYREEE (reference sequence). This CDR3 has 17 residues. V was pared by 4 bases and J by 2 bases, with 9 bases of the junction left unmatched.

The chain couples TRBV15 to TRBJ1-2; no reliable D call. The CDR3 is made up of 15 amino acids. The germline V gene has CDR1 LNHNV and CDR2 YYDKDF (reference sequence). With 0 bases removed from V and 7 bases from J, the gap between germline ends came to 15 bases. CDR3 residues: CATSRDPPGARGYTF. The DNA for the CDR3 is TGTGCCACCAGCAGAGATCCTCCAGGCGCTCGTGGCTACACCTTC.

The rearrangement uses TRBV28 and TRBJ2-3, with TRBD1 matching over 9 bases. The trim removed 8 bases at V and 8 bases at J, leaving 5 bases unmatched. The CDR3 spans 12 residues. Looked up from germline, CDR1 is MDHEN and CDR2 is SYDVKM. CDR3 amino acids: CASGTGPGTQYF. The CDR3 DNA is TGTGCCAGCGGGACAGGGCCAGGTACGCAGTATTTT.